What follows are 17 T cell receptor beta chains derived from one specimen sequenced in a study of vaccination and CD4 T cells after COVID-19 (dated by TCRdb to the early 2020s). This sample's treatment or condition label indicates: roughly 11-day PBMC culture with coronavirus spike peptide pools or control peptides (ViraFEST assay). These receptors' antigens are unknown. The library was generated by PCR. Sequencing was carried out with an Illumina iSeq 100. TCR sequencing of DNA from cultured CD4+ T cells used the Oncomine TCR Beta short-read assay at the Johns Hopkins FTIC core. TCRdb passed the public sequencing reads through fastp at Q25 and MiXCR, retaining productive beta sequences. One record per CDR3 amino acid sequence lists the most common genes and DNA. This sample gives more than 20,000 distinct CDR3 sequences in total; 50% of them show up just once. Roughly 27% of the sample is taken by the ten largest.

Sequenced here: CD4+ T cells from blood, cultured in vitro, sampled before SARS-CoV-2 vaccination. Source of these receptors: a human donor who received a COVID-19 vaccine.

The rearrangement uses TRBV29-1 and TRBJ1-1, with no clear D. This CDR3 has 14 residues. Trimming stripped 7 bases from V and 1 base from J, with 16 bases between. CDR1 SQVTM and CDR2 ANQGSEA come from the germline V gene. CDR3 protein: CSAGIWASNTEAFF. As DNA, the CDR3 is TGCAGCGCCGGAATCTGGGCGTCGAACACTGAAGCTTTCTTT.

As to this clonotype: A read error may account for a junction end that differs from germline. V and J are TRBV7-9 and TRBJ2-7; 7 bases map to TRBD2. The CDR3 consists of 14 residues. In germline, CDR1 is SEHNR, CDR2 FQNEAQ (reference sequence). The CDR3 protein is CASSLAAGGGLKNF. DNA for the CDR3: TGTGCCAGCAGCTTAGCGGCTGGGGGGGGGTTAAAGAACTTC.

This chain joins TRBV2 and TRBJ2-2, with D perhaps being TRBD1 or TRBD2 (5 bases each). Germline lookup yields CDR1 SNHLY and CDR2 FYNNEI. CDR3 size: 16 residues. V was cut by 5 bases and J by 0 bases, with 13 bases left in between. DNA for the CDR3: TGTGCCAGCAGTAGCCTCGGGACGGCGAACACCGGGGAGCTGTTTTTT. Translating it yields CASSSLGTANTGELFF.

This chain connects TRBV10-2 to TRBJ1-1; D gene ambiguous. Trimming pared 0 bases from V and 6 bases from J, leaving 14 bases between. CDR1 and CDR2 (germline): WSHSY, SAAADI. The CDR3 has 15 amino acids. CDR3 in amino acids: CASSESGRSSAEAFF. CDR3 coding DNA: TGCGCCAGCAGTGAGTCGGGCAGGTCGAGTGCTGAAGCTTTCTTT.

The chain carries TRBV5-4 and TRBJ1-6; TRBD1 might be the D (6 bases). V was shortened by 0 bases and J by 7 bases, with 8 bases between the two germline ends. In germline, CDR1 is SGHNT, CDR2 YYREEE (reference sequence). The CDR3 spans 14 residues. CDR3 nucleotides: TGTGCCAGCAGCTTGGCCGGGGGCAATTCACCCCTCCACTTT. This gives the protein CASSLAGGNSPLHF.

Only a few counts were recorded for this clonotype. Here the CDR3 reads CSARAAGVIQETQYF. The CDR3 nucleotides are TGCAGTGCTAGGGCGGCGGGGGTGATTCAAGAGACCCAGTACTTC. The rearrangement uses TRBV20-1 and TRBJ2-5; 7 bases agree with TRBD2. CDR1 is DFQATT, CDR2 SNEGSKA, per germline (reference sequence). CDR3 length: 15 residues. The junction had 9 bases not matched to a gene; V was cut back by 3 bases and J by 2 bases.

The chain joins TRBV20-1 to TRBJ2-5, with TRBD2 as a possible D gene (7 bases). V lost 7 bases and J 3 bases, leaving 12 bases between the germline ends. The germline V gene has CDR1 DFQATT and CDR2 SNEGSKA (reference sequence). The CDR3 is 12 residues long. In nucleotides, the CDR3 is TGCAGTGTTCAAGGGGGGGAAGAGACCCAGTACTTC. Residues: CSVQGGEETQYF.

This sequence joins TRBV20-1 and TRBJ2-1, with 7 bases lining up with TRBD2. The CDR3 is 15 residues long. Germline V gene lookup returns CDR1 DFQATT and CDR2 SNEGSKA (reference sequence). Germline trimming cut 3 bases from V and 2 bases from J; bases unmatched to any gene: 7. The CDR3 sequence: CSASFRRGTYNEQFF. In DNA, the CDR3 is TGCAGTGCTAGTTTTCGGCGGGGGACCTACAATGAGCAGTTCTTC.

This clonotype ranks as large (0.1 to 1%). V gene TRBV20-1 combines with J gene TRBJ2-7; D possibly corresponds to TRBD2 (6 bases). With 0 bases removed from V and 2 bases from J, the gap between germline ends came to 14 bases. The germline V gene has CDR1 DFQATT and CDR2 SNEGSKA (reference sequence). There are 15 residues in the CDR3. The CDR3 protein is CSARDRQGGTYEQYF. CDR3 in DNA: TGCAGTGCTAGAGATCGGCAGGGCGGGACCTACGAGCAGTACTTC.

V usage is TRBV7-9 and J usage is TRBJ2-5, with D unresolved. Deletions cut 1 base from V and 4 bases from J, with 7 bases between. The CDR3 contains 13 residues. CDR1 and CDR2 from the germline V gene are SEHNR and FQNEAQ (reference sequence). Here the CDR3 DNA reads TGTGCCAGCAGCTTAGTCAGTGGAGAGACCCAGTACTTC. It yields the protein CASSLVSGETQYF.

In this sample, this clonotype turned up a few times. The chain is built from TRBV19 and TRBJ2-5, with D perhaps TRBD1 (5 bases). Per germline, CDR1 LNHDA and CDR2 SQIVND (reference sequence). V lost 2 bases to trimming and J lost 4 bases, with 14 bases between them. This CDR3 comprises 15 residues. The CDR3 DNA follows: TGTGCCAGTAGTATAATCGGCAGGGTCGGAGAGACCCAGTACTTC. Its translation: CASSIIGRVGETQYF.

The rearrangement uses TRBV2 and TRBJ1-5, with D possibly TRBD1 on 5 matching bases. Germline CDR1 SNHLY, CDR2 FYNNEI. Trimming took 0 bases from V and 3 from J, leaving 9 bases between them. The CDR3 totals 15 residues. This CDR3 reads CASSEAGGYNQPQHF. As DNA, the CDR3 is TGTGCCAGCAGTGAAGCCGGGGGTTACAATCAGCCCCAGCATTTT.

The chain uses TRBV9 and TRBJ2-2; maybe TRBD2 (6 bases). The CDR3 has 16 residues. In germline, CDR1 is SGDLS, CDR2 YYNGEE. The V end lost 1 base, the J end lost 6 bases, and 16 bases lay between the germline ends. Here the CDR3 DNA reads TGTGCCAGCAGCGTATGGCGGGGTAACGTGGCCGGGGAGCTGTTTTTT. It codes for CASSVWRGNVAGELFF.

V usage is TRBV30 and J usage is TRBJ2-7; 9 positions match TRBD1. The CDR3 extends over 14 amino acids. Trimming cost V 4 bases and J 2 bases; bases outside gene matches: 6. From germline, CDR1 is GTSNPN and CDR2 SVGIG (reference sequence). The CDR3 bases are TGTGCCTGGACCAGAGGGGACAGGGCCTACGAGCAGTACTTC. It is translated as CAWTRGDRAYEQYF.

This sequence joins TRBV19 and TRBJ1-2; D may be TRBD1 (5 bases). The ends were cut back, 7 bases at V and 5 bases at J, with 14 bases in the middle. Germline V gene lookup returns CDR1 LNHDA and CDR2 SQIVND (reference sequence). The CDR3 has 13 residues. The CDR3 nucleotides are TGTGCCAGTAAACAGGTGGACGGATATGGCTACACCTTC. Translated, it gives CASKQVDGYGYTF.

The V and J genes are TRBV11-2 and TRBJ1-1, with D unclear. V dropped 5 bases and J dropped 1 base, with 11 bases sitting between them. Germline CDR1 is SGHAT and CDR2 is FQNNGV. This CDR3 is built from 14 residues. CDR3 region: CASSQLHGNTEAFF. Written as DNA, the CDR3 is TGTGCCAGCAGCCAACTACATGGGAACACTGAAGCTTTCTTT.

This clonotype was seen only a few times. The chain couples TRBV7-8 to TRBJ2-1; D perhaps matches TRBD1 (6 bases). Germline V gives CDR1 SGHVS, CDR2 FQNEAQ. The CDR3 is 15 amino acids. V was pared by 2 bases and J by 0 bases, with 8 bases between. CDR3 region: CASSLSDSSYNEQFF. Written as DNA, the CDR3 is TGTGCCAGCAGCTTATCGGACAGCTCCTACAATGAGCAGTTCTTC.